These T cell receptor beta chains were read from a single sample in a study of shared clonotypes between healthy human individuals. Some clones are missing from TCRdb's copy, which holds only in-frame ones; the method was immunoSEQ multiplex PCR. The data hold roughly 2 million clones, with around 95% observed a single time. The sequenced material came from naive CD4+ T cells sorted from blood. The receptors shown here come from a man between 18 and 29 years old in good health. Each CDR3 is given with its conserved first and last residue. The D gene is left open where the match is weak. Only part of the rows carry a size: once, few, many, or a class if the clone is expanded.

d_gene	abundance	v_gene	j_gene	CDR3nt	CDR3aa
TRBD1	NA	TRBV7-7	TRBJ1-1	TGTGCTAGCAGCTCCGACAGGGGCACTGAAGCTTTCTTT	CASSSDRGTEAFF
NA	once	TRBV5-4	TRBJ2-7	TGTGCCAGCAGCTCACAGACAAGTACCTACGAGCAGTACTTC	CASSSQTSTYEQYF
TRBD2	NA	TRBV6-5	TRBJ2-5	TGTGCCAGCAGTCCACTAGCGGGAGGAGGGACCCAGTACTTC	CASSPLAGGGTQYF
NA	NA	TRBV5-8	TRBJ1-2	TGTGCCAGCAGAAGCGCTACAGGGAACTATGGCTACACCTTC	CASRSATGNYGYTF
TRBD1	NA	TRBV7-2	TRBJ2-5	TGTGCCAGCAGCTTAGAGGGGACAGGGGTAGAGACCCAGTACTTC	CASSLEGTGVETQYF
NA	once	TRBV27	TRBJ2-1	TGTGCCAGCAGTTTAGCTGGGCCCACCTACAATGAGCAGTTCTTC	CASSLAGPTYNEQFF
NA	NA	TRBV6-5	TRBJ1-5	TGTGCCAGCTCCGCCGGGAGCAATCAGCCCCAGCATTTT	CASSAGSNQPQHF
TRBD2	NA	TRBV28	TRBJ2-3	TGTGCCAGCAGTTTATTCACCCTAGCGGACACAGATACGCAGTATTTT	CASSLFTLADTDTQYF
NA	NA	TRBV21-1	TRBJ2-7	TGTGCCAGCACCATTGGACAGGAGTCCTACGAGCAGTACTTC	CASTIGQESYEQYF
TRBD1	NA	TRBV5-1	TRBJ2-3	TGCGCCAGCAGCTTCGACAGGGGCACAGATACGCAGTATTTT	CASSFDRGTDTQYF
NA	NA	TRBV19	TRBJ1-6	TGTGCCAGTAGAAGGGACGGCTATAATTCACCCCTCCACTTT	CASRRDGYNSPLHF
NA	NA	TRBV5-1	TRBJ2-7	TGCGCCAGCAGCTTGGCAGGTCAGGGATTTTTCTACGAGCAGTACTTC	CASSLAGQGFFYEQYF
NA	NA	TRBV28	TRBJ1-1	TGTGCCAGCAGTTTACTAGGGGTCTGGAGCACTGAAGCTTTCTTT	CASSLLGVWSTEAFF
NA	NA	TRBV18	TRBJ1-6	TGTGCCAGCTCACCACGGGCAGGCGAAGGGTATTCACCCCTCCACTTT	CASSPRAGEGYSPLHF
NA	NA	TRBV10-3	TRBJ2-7	TGTGCCAGCAGTGGGGCCCAGACGTACGAGCAGTACTTC	CASSGAQTYEQYF
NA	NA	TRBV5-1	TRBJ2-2	TGCGCCAGCAGCTTTGTGAATACCGGGGAGCTGTTTTTT	CASSFVNTGELFF
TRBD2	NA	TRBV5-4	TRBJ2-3	TGTGCCAGCAGCTTTGGACGGACTAGCGGAGCTACAGATACGCAGTATTTT	CASSFGRTSGATDTQYF
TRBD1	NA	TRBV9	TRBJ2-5	TGTGCCAGCAGCGTAACCAGGGGGGAGACCCAGTACTTC	CASSVTRGETQYF
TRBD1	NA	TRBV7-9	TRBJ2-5	TGTGCCAGCAGCTTTGGGACAGGGGCGACAGAGACCCAGTACTTC	CASSFGTGATETQYF
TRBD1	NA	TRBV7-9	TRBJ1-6	TGTGCCAGCAGCTTAACTTCGGACAGGGGTAATTCACCCCTCCACTTT	CASSLTSDRGNSPLHF
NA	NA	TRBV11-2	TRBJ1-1	TGTGCCAGCGTCTCAGGCGGGCCCAGTGAAGCTTTCTTT	CASVSGGPSEAFF
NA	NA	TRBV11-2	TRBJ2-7	TGTGCCAGCAGCTTATTCGGGGAGTTGCCCTCCTACGAGCAGTACTTC	CASSLFGELPSYEQYF